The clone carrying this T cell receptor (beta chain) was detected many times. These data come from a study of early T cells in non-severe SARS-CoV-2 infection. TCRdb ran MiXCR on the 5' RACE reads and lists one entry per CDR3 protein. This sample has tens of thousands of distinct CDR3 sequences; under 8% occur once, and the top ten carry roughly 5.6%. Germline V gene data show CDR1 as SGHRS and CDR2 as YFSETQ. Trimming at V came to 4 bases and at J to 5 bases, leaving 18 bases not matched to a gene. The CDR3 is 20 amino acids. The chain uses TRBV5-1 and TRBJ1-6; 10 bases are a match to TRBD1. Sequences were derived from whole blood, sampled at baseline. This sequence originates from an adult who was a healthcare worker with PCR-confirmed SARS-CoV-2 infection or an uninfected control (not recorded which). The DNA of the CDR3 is TGCGCCAGCAGCGCTAACGTACGGGACAGGGGAAGAGGGGATAATTCACCCCTCCACTTT. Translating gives CASSANVRDRGRGDNSPLHF.